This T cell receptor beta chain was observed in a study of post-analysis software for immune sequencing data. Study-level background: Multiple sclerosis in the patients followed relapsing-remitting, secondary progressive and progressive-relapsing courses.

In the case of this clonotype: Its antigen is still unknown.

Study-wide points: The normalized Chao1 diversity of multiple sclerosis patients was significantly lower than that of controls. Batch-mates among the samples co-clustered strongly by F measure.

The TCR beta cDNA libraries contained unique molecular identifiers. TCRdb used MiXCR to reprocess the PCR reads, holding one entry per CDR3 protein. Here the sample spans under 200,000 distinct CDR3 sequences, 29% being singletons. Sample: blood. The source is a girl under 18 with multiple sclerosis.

This CDR3 is CASKDRPNQPQHF. The CDR3 region has the DNA TGTGCCAGCAAGGACAGACCCAATCAGCCCCAGCATTTT. This chain joins TRBV28 and TRBJ1-5; possibly TRBD1 for D (6 bases). The germline gives CDR1 MDHEN, CDR2 SYDVKM. CDR3 length equals 13 residues. V lost 7 bases to trimming and J lost 3 bases, with 10 bases between them.